Each of the 23 T cell receptor beta chains below was sequenced from the same sample in a study of blood T cell repertoires in COVID-19. The method was immunoSEQ multiplex PCR; TCRdb's version includes in-frame clones alone and lacks a portion of them. The sample yields 150,000 to 250,000 clones, roughly four fifths seen once. Sequencing used PBMCs or T cells enriched from blood (not recorded which). These receptors all come from a man in his forties or fifties who had recovered from COVID-19.

The chain combines TRBV27 with TRBJ1-2, with D possibly being TRBD1 (6 bases). The V and J ends lost 9 bases and 6 bases respectively, with 17 bases between them. The CDR3 contains 13 residues. Per the germline V gene, CDR1 is MNHEY and CDR2 is SMNVEV (reference sequence). The CDR3 loop is CARGRPPGDGYTF. For the CDR3, the DNA is TGTGCCAGAGGCCGTCCCCCAGGGGATGGCTACACCTTC.

The rearrangement joins TRBV7-9 to TRBJ1-4, with 10 bases matching TRBD1. With V trimmed by 6 bases and J by 10 bases, 11 bases remained unmatched. CDR1 SEHNR and CDR2 FQNEAQ come from the germline V gene (reference sequence). The CDR3 length is 15 residues. The CDR3 is CASRPGTGVGGKLFF. The CDR3 DNA reads TGTGCCAGCAGGCCCGGGACAGGGGTCGGAGGAAAACTGTTTTTT.

The CDR3 nucleotides are TGTGCCAGCAGCCCCTCCCAGGGTGGGTACACTGAAGCTTTCTTT. It is translated as CASSPSQGGYTEAFF. The V call is TRBV7-2, the J call TRBJ1-1, with TRBD1 as a possible D gene (5 bases). CDR3 size: 15 residues. The V end was cut by 5 bases, the J end by 3 bases, with 16 bases between. Germline V lookup: CDR1 SGHTA, CDR2 FQGNSA. The full variable domain, its missing parts supplied by reference TRBV7-2 and TRBJ1-1, is GAGVSQSPSNKVTEKGKDVELRCDPISGHTALYWYRQSLGQGLEFLIYFQGNSAPDKSGLPSDRFSAERTGGSVSTLTIQRTQQEDSAVYLCASSPSQGGYTEAFFGQGTRLTVV.

The V call is TRBV18, the J call TRBJ1-2, with a tentative D call TRBD1 (6 bases). CDR1 is KGHSH and CDR2 is LQKENI in the germline V gene. The V end was cut by 1 base, the J end by 6 bases, with 12 bases between. The CDR3 runs to 14 residues. CDR3 nucleotide sequence: TGTGCCAGCTCACCACAGGACAGTGCCAATGGCTACACCTTC. Protein: CASSPQDSANGYTF.

The chain carries TRBV9 and TRBJ1-6; D gene uncertain. The V and J ends lost 4 bases and 3 bases respectively, with 8 bases between them. From germline, CDR1 is SGDLS and CDR2 YYNGEE. This CDR3 spans 14 amino acids. CDR3 residues: CASSLNSYNSPLHF. The CDR3 DNA is TGTGCCAGCAGCCTTAATAGCTATAATTCACCCCTCCACTTT.

The rearrangement joins TRBV20-1 to TRBJ1-2, with D unresolved. Germline V gene lookup returns CDR1 DFQATT and CDR2 SNEGSKA (reference sequence). The V and J ends lost 3 bases and 10 bases respectively, with 9 bases between them. CDR3 length: 10 amino acids. CDR3 amino acids: CSASVSSYTF. The DNA of the CDR3 is TGCAGTGCTAGTGTAAGCTCCTACACCTTC.

The V call is TRBV4-2, the J call TRBJ1-2; a weak D match, TRBD1 (5 bases). The CDR3 spans 13 residues. Germline V lookup: CDR1 LGHNA, CDR2 YNFKEQ. V dropped 6 bases and J dropped 3 bases, with 11 bases sitting between them. CDR3 region: CASRGGEDYGYTF. The CDR3 DNA reads as TGTGCCAGCAGGGGGGGGGAGGACTATGGCTACACCTTC.

This chain connects TRBV4-3 to TRBJ1-2; 8 bases align to TRBD1. Germline V gene sequence: CDR1 LGHNA, CDR2 YSLEER. The V gene end was trimmed by 0 bases and the J gene end by 8 bases; junction bases not matched to a gene: 5. CDR3 length: 14 residues. CDR3 region: CASSQENRGSGYTF. The CDR3, as DNA: TGCGCCAGCAGCCAAGAAAACAGGGGGAGCGGCTACACCTTC.

The chain carries TRBV5-8 and TRBJ1-6, with 9 bases aligning to TRBD1. Germline V gene data show CDR1 as SGHTS and CDR2 as YDEGEE. V was clipped by 4 bases and J by 9 bases; unmatched bases: 11. The CDR3 extends over 16 amino acids. The CDR3: CASSQQGAIDTSPLHF. The CDR3 nucleotides read TGTGCCAGCAGCCAACAGGGGGCAATTGATACTTCACCCCTCCACTTT.

The V and J genes are TRBV10-3 and TRBJ2-6, with 11 positions matching TRBD1. The CDR3 extends over 17 amino acids. Unmatched junction bases numbered 5, after V lost 7 bases and J lost 0 bases. Germline CDR1 reads ENHRY; CDR2 reads SYGVKD. The DNA of the CDR3 is TGTGCCATCACCCCGGGACAGGGGGACTCTGGGGCCAACGTCCTGACTTTC. This translates into CAITPGQGDSGANVLTF.

The chain employs TRBV7-9 and TRBJ2-1; D is unclear. This CDR3 is 14 amino acids long. V lost 2 bases, J lost 6 bases, and 11 bases lay in between. Germline CDR1 is SEHNR and CDR2 is FQNEAQ (reference sequence). CDR3 bases: TGTGCCAGCAGCTTATCGATCTCGGGCAATGAGCAGTTCTTC. This translates into CASSLSISGNEQFF.

The chain recombines TRBV18 with TRBJ1-1; a weak D match, TRBD1 (6 bases). The CDR3 consists of 14 residues. The V and J ends lost 6 bases and 5 bases respectively, with 16 bases between them. Germline CDR1 reads KGHSH; CDR2 reads LQKENI. CDR3 loop: CASSRNRDPTEAFF. Here the CDR3 DNA reads TGTGCCAGCTCCCGCAACAGGGACCCAACTGAAGCTTTCTTT. The whole variable domain, remainder taken from reference TRBV18 and TRBJ1-1, is NAGVMQNPRHLVRRRGQEARLRCSPMKGHSHVYWYRQLPEEGLKFMVYLQKENIIDESGMPKERFSAEFPKEGPSILRIQQVVRGDSAAYFCASSRNRDPTEAFFGQGTRLTVV.

The chain combines TRBV18 with TRBJ1-1; maybe TRBD1 (5 bases). Germline CDR1 reads KGHSH; CDR2 reads LQKENI. The CDR3 has 15 amino acids. Trimming pared 3 bases from V and 4 bases from J, leaving 15 bases between. The CDR3 reads CASSPLVSGGTEAFF. DNA for the CDR3: TGTGCCAGCTCACCGTTAGTGAGCGGGGGCACTGAAGCTTTCTTT.

The CDR3 sequence: CASTAGTGNTGELFF. In DNA form, the CDR3 reads TGTGCCAGTACTGCCGGGACAGGGAACACCGGGGAGCTGTTTTTT. This chain uses TRBV2 with TRBJ2-2, with TRBD1 matching 8 bases. CDR1 and CDR2 (germline): SNHLY, FYNNEI. This CDR3 contains 15 residues. The trim removed 9 bases at V and 1 base at J, leaving 7 bases unmatched.

This clone has just one count. The chain carries TRBV7-2 and TRBJ1-2, with 10 bases aligning to TRBD1. Germline V gene lookup returns CDR1 SGHTA and CDR2 FQGNSA. CDR3 length equals 15 residues. J was trimmed by 8 bases and V by 1 base; bases with no gene match: 7. This chain's CDR3 is CASSLDGGQGRGYTF. In DNA form, the CDR3 reads TGTGCCAGCAGCTTAGACGGGGGACAGGGGCGCGGCTACACCTTC.

On this clone: Other DNA sequences from this sample encode an identical CDR3 as well. This chain uses TRBV6-5 with TRBJ1-5, with 9 bases lining up with TRBD1. The CDR3 covers 15 residues. Per the germline V gene, CDR1 is MNHEY and CDR2 is SVGAGI. Germline trimming cut 6 bases from V and 1 base from J; bases unmatched to any gene: 4. The CDR3 sequence is CASSPTGGSNQPQHF. The CDR3 DNA sequence: TGTGCCAGCAGCCCGACAGGGGGAAGCAATCAGCCCCAGCATTTT.

This chain uses TRBV25-1 with TRBJ1-2, with 10 bases lining up with TRBD1. CDR3 size: 15 residues. The V and J ends lost 4 bases and 7 bases, in that order; junction bases with no gene match: 9. In germline, CDR1 is MGHDK, CDR2 SYGVNS. The CDR3 is CASSVGDRGKGGYTF. CDR3 DNA: TGTGCCAGCAGTGTTGGGGACAGGGGCAAGGGTGGCTACACCTTC.

In its sample, this clone was seen a few times. The chain couples TRBV11-1 to TRBJ1-1; D possibly corresponds to TRBD1 (6 bases). The CDR3 is made up of 16 amino acids. The V end was cut by 5 bases, the J end by 3 bases, with 19 bases between. CDR1 SGHAT and CDR2 FQDESV come from the germline V gene (reference sequence). CDR3 DNA sequence: TGTGCCAGCAGCCTGGGGGCAGGTCACGGGGACACTGAAGCTTTCTTT. Protein sequence: CASSLGAGHGDTEAFF.

This CDR3 reads CASSVQGANTEAFF. DNA of the CDR3: TGTGCCAGCAGCGTACAGGGGGCTAACACTGAAGCTTTCTTT. The genes are TRBV9 and TRBJ1-1; 8 bases align to TRBD1. The CDR3 contains 14 residues. Trimming at V came to 1 base and at J to 2 bases, leaving 1 base not matched to a gene. CDR1 SGDLS and CDR2 YYNGEE come from the germline V gene.

This clone was observed a few times. This rearrangement joins TRBV19 to TRBJ1-1; D may be TRBD1 (6 bases). CDR1 LNHDA and CDR2 SQIVND come from the germline V gene (reference sequence). The ends were cut back, 6 bases at V and 4 bases at J, with 18 bases in the middle. This CDR3 is built from 15 residues. CDR3 loop: CASSTRSGATTEAFF. In nucleotides, the CDR3 is TGTGCCAGTAGCACTAGATCAGGGGCTACCACTGAAGCTTTCTTT.

This clone has ten or more counts. This chain links TRBV5-4 with TRBJ2-2; TRBD1 matches 7 bases. Germline V gene lookup returns CDR1 SGHNT and CDR2 YYREEE (reference sequence). This CDR3 contains 15 residues. The junction had 7 bases not matched to a gene; V was cut back by 6 bases and J by 2 bases. CDR3 DNA: TGTGCCAGCAATCGACAGGGTGGAAACACCGGGGAGCTGTTTTTT. Translated: CASNRQGGNTGELFF.

The genes are TRBV3-1 (or the pseudogene TRBV3-2) and TRBJ2-2; unclear D gene. CDR3 size: 16 residues. Per germline, CDR1 LGHDT and CDR2 YNNKEL (reference sequence). V lost 4 bases to trimming and J lost 1 base, with 13 bases between them. Written as DNA, the CDR3 is TGTGCCAGCAGCCCCCACTTGCTCGGGAACACCGGGGAGCTGTTTTTT. It translates to CASSPHLLGNTGELFF.

Here the CDR3 reads CASRGGYYEQYF. The CDR3 region has the DNA TGTGCCAGCCGAGGAGGTTACTACGAGCAGTACTTC. The chain carries TRBV12-3 or TRBV12-4 and TRBJ2-7, with D possibly matching TRBD2 (5 bases). Trimming pared 8 bases from V and 3 bases from J, leaving 11 bases between. The CDR3 has 12 residues.